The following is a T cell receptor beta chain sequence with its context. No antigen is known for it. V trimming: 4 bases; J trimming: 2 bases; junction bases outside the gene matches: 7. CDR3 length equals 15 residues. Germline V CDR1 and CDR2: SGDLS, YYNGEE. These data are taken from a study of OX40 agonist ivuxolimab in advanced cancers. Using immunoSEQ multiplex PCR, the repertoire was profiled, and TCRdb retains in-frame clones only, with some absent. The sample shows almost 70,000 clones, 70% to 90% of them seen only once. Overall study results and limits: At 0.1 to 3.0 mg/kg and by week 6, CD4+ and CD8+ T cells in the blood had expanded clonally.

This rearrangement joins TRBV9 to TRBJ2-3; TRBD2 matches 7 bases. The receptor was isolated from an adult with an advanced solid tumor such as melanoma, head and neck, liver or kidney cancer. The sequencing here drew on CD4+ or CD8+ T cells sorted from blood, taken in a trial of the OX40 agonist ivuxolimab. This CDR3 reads CASSIRDYLTDTQYF. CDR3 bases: TGTGCCAGCAGCATCCGGGACTATCTCACAGATACGCAGTATTTT. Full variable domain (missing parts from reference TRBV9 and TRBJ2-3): DSGVTQTPKHLITATGQRVTLRCSPRSGDLSVYWYQQSLDQGLQFLIQYYNGEERAKGNILERFSAQQFPDLHSELNLSSLELGDSALYFCASSIRDYLTDTQYFGPGTRLTVL.